This TCR beta chain was recovered during a study of T cell responses to AZD1222 COVID-19 vaccine. Notes on the study in general: Reports say nearly half of spike-specific TCRs go after unmutated variant regions.

The method was immunoSEQ multiplex PCR; TCRdb's version includes in-frame clones alone and lacks a portion of them. The top ten hold about 19% of the sample, which has 95,000 to 110,000 clones, 89% seen once. The CDR3 consists of 16 residues. V shed 1 base and J shed 3 bases, with 15 bases lying between them. Germline-derived CDR1 and CDR2 are SGHRS and YFSETQ. To note about this clone: The antigen is unknown.

This sequence originates from an adult in good health. J is TRBJ2-3 and V is TRBV5-1, with a tentative D call TRBD1 (6 bases). Sample: peripheral blood, taken on day 0 of AZD1222 vaccination. The CDR3 DNA reads as TGCGCCAGCAGCTTGTATACTGGGGGCCAAACAGATACGCAGTATTTT. This translates into CASSLYTGGQTDTQYF.